The clone carrying this T cell receptor beta chain was seen repeatedly, ten times or more. V dropped 4 bases and J dropped 4; count of bases not matched to a gene: 4. The germline V gene encodes CDR1 SGHKS and CDR2 YYEKEE (reference sequence). The CDR3 consists of 15 residues. The cDNA came from 5'RACE, which used 10-nucleotide random UMIs. TCRdb recomputed calls from the 5' RACE reads with MiXCR, one row per CDR3 protein. This table holds roughly 30,000 distinct CDR3 sequences, 4.6% found once. Libraries used 2 million unsorted PBMCs kept frozen in RNAlater. The sample comes from a study of neurological immune-mediated disorders.

This TCR was sampled from a man aged 18 to 29 in good health. The J gene is TRBJ2-1, the V gene TRBV5-5; TRBD2 aligns across 11 bases. The specimen sequenced was PBMCs. The CDR3 spells CASSLTSGVYNEQFF. The CDR3 region has the DNA TGTGCCAGCAGCCTGACTAGCGGGGTGTACAATGAGCAGTTCTTC.